This T cell receptor beta chain was captured in a study of radiation and T cells in renal cell carcinoma. Broader study findings: In blood, top tumor clones expanded by 2 weeks, shrinking by 4.

The CDR3 spans 15 residues. Germline V gene data show CDR1 as KGHSH and CDR2 as LQKENI. Trimming removed 3 bases from V and 3 bases from J, with 14 bases in between. This clone was seen once. No antigen is known for it. TCRdb keeps only in-frame clones here, not all; method: immunoSEQ multiplex PCR. The table records 120,000 or so clones, around 82% of them present only once. Time point in this sample: blood 2 weeks post-SBRT. As to treatment: 15 Gy SBRT to primary tumor, nephrectomy 4 weeks later. Sequenced here: blood, sampled from a patient whose treatment included radiotherapy and nephrectomy. J is TRBJ2-5 and V is TRBV18; D gene uncertain. The TCR originated in a middle-aged man with renal cell carcinoma. In DNA form, the CDR3 reads TGTGCCAGCTCACCGTCCCTACTAAACAAAGAGACCCAGTACTTC. It translates to CASSPSLLNKETQYF.